This is a list of T cell receptor beta chains from one sample in a study of spatial heterogeneity in lung cancer. Each CDR3 protein gets one entry after TCRdb re-called the 5' RACE reads with MiXCR. The profile shows under 40,000 distinct CDR3 sequences, under 6.5% of them singletons. Sequenced here: PBMCs, sampled at surgery. These receptors originate from a male donor with early-stage non-small cell lung cancer. The CDR3 runs from the conserved cysteine through the conserved F or W. Fields, in order: V gene, J gene, D gene, clone size, CDR3 protein, CDR3 DNA. The D gene is left open where the match is weak. Clone size is not always given. Where it is, it says once, few, many or a class for expanded clones.

V: TRBV19
J: TRBJ2-3
D: -
size: -
CDR3: CASSMGRMIGTDTQYF
DNA: TGTGCCAGTAGCATGGGACGGATGATTGGCACAGATACGCAGTATTTT

V: TRBV12-3/TRBV12-4
J: TRBJ2-7
D: -
size: -
CDR3: CATSRSYEQYF
DNA: TGTGCCACGAGTAGGTCCTACGAGCAGTACTTC

V: TRBV5-1
J: TRBJ1-5
D: -
size: many
CDR3: CASSLGVSNQPQHF
DNA: TGCGCCAGCAGCTTGGGTGTTAGCAATCAGCCCCAGCATTTT

V: TRBV2
J: TRBJ1-5
D: TRBD1
size: few
CDR3: CASKEDRVSNQPQHF
DNA: TGTGCCAGCAAGGAGGACAGGGTCAGCAATCAGCCCCAGCATTTT

V: TRBV6-1
J: TRBJ1-2
D: -
size: many
CDR3: CASSERLWGQAWYGYTF
DNA: TGTGCCAGCAGTGAAAGACTTTGGGGGCAGGCTTGGTATGGCTACACCTTC

V: TRBV29-1
J: TRBJ1-5
D: -
size: many
CDR3: CSVTAGVNQPQHF
DNA: TGCAGCGTGACCGCAGGAGTCAATCAGCCCCAGCATTTT

V: TRBV10-1
J: TRBJ2-7
D: -
size: many
CDR3: CASSGRGLLRLLYEQYF
DNA: TGCGCCAGCAGTGGGAGGGGACTCCTTCGTCTTCTCTACGAGCAGTACTTC

V: TRBV11-1
J: TRBJ1-4
D: TRBD1
size: few
CDR3: CASSPIRGVHNEKLFF
DNA: TGTGCCAGCAGCCCGATCAGGGGGGTCCATAATGAAAAACTGTTTTTT

V: TRBV9
J: TRBJ2-5
D: -
size: many
CDR3: CASSGTGRETQYF
DNA: TGTGCCAGCAGCGGAACAGGGAGGGAGACCCAGTACTTC

V: TRBV28
J: TRBJ1-2
D: TRBD1
size: many
CDR3: CASSSGQGAYGYTF
DNA: TGTGCCAGCAGCTCCGGACAGGGGGCATATGGCTACACCTTC

V: TRBV9
J: TRBJ2-1
D: TRBD1
size: few
CDR3: CASSPYTGDSYNEQFF
DNA: TGTGCCAGCAGCCCATACACAGGGGACTCCTACAATGAGCAGTTCTTC

V: TRBV28
J: TRBJ1-1
D: -
size: medium-sized
CDR3: CASSYWGPAFF
DNA: TGTGCCAGCAGTTACTGGGGGCCAGCTTTCTTT

V: TRBV12-2
J: TRBJ1-5
D: -
size: many
CDR3: CASRFTRQGAASNQPQHF
DNA: TGTGCAAGTCGCTTTACTAGACAGGGGGCGGCGAGCAATCAGCCCCAGCATTTT

V: TRBV20-1
J: TRBJ1-1
D: -
size: many
CDR3: CSASGGAGTEAFF
DNA: TGCAGTGCTAGTGGGGGGGCGGGGACTGAAGCTTTCTTT

V: TRBV5-4
J: TRBJ2-2
D: -
size: -
CDR3: CASSQDANTGELFF
DNA: TGTGCCAGCAGCCAGGACGCGAACACCGGGGAGCTGTTTTTT

V: TRBV5-1
J: TRBJ1-4
D: -
size: -
CDR3: CASSLPTASSTNEKLFF
DNA: TGCGCCAGCAGCTTGCCGACAGCCTCCTCAACTAATGAAAAACTGTTTTTT

V: TRBV5-6
J: TRBJ2-1
D: -
size: few
CDR3: CASSYPTVSVSYNEQFF
DNA: TGTGCCAGCAGCTACCCTACGGTTTCCGTCTCCTACAATGAGCAGTTCTTC

V: TRBV7-9
J: TRBJ2-1
D: TRBD1
size: many
CDR3: CASSGGTGANYNEQFF
DNA: TGTGCCAGCAGCGGGGGGACAGGCGCAAACTACAATGAGCAGTTCTTC

V: TRBV30
J: TRBJ2-7
D: TRBD2
size: few
CDR3: CAWGTVAGMKYEQYF
DNA: TGTGCCTGGGGGACGGTAGCGGGGATGAAATACGAGCAGTACTTC

V: TRBV6-5
J: TRBJ2-6
D: -
size: many
CDR3: CASSYSGSGANVLTF
DNA: TGTGCCAGCAGTTACTCGGGGTCCGGGGCCAACGTCCTGACTTTC

V: TRBV20-1
J: TRBJ2-7
D: -
size: few
CDR3: CSARRDVSYEQYF
DNA: TGCAGTGCTAGAAGGGACGTCTCCTACGAGCAGTACTTC

V: TRBV4-1
J: TRBJ1-2
D: TRBD1
size: -
CDR3: CASSQGMRGGNRGYTF
DNA: TGCGCCAGCAGCCAAGGTATGAGAGGGGGCAATCGTGGCTACACCTTC

V: TRBV24-1
J: TRBJ2-1
D: -
size: many
CDR3: CATSAGVRYNEQFF
DNA: TGTGCCACCAGTGCAGGGGTACGATACAATGAGCAGTTCTTC

V: TRBV20-1
J: TRBJ2-5
D: -
size: many
CDR3: CSASPNLAKETQYF
DNA: TGCAGTGCTAGCCCGAACCTCGCTAAAGAGACCCAGTACTTC

V: TRBV20-1
J: TRBJ2-5
D: -
size: medium-sized
CDR3: CSARSASTGAETQYF
DNA: TGCAGTGCTAGATCCGCCTCGACAGGAGCAGAGACCCAGTACTTC